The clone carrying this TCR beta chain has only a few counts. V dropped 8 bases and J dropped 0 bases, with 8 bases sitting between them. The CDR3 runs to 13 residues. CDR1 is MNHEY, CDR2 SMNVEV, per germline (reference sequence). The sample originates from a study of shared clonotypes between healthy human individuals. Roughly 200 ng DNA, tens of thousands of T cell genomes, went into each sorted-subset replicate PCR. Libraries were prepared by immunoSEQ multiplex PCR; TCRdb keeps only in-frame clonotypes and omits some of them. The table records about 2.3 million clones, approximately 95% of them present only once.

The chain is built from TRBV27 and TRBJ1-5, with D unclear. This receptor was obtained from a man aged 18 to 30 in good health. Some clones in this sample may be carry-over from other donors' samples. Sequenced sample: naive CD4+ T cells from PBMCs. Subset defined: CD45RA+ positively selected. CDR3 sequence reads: CASSGYSNQPQHF. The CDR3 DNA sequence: TGTGCCAGCTCCGGGTATAGCAATCAGCCCCAGCATTTT.